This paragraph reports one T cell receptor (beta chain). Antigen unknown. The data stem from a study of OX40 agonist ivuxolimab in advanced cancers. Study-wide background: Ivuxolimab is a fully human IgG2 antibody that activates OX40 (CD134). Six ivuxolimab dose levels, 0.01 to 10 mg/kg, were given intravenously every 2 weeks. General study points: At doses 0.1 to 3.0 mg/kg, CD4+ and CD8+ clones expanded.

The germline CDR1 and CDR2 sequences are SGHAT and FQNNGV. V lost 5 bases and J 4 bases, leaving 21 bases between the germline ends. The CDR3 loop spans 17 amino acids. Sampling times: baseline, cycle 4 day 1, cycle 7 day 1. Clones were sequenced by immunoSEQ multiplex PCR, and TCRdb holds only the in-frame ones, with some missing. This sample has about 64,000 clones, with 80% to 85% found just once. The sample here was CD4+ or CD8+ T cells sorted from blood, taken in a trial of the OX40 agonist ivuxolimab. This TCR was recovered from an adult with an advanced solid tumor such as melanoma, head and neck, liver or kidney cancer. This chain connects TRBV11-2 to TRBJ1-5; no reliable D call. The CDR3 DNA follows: TGTGCCAGCAGCCCTTTTGTAGAGCCAGAACCTAATCAGCCCCAGCATTTT. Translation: CASSPFVEPEPNQPQHF.